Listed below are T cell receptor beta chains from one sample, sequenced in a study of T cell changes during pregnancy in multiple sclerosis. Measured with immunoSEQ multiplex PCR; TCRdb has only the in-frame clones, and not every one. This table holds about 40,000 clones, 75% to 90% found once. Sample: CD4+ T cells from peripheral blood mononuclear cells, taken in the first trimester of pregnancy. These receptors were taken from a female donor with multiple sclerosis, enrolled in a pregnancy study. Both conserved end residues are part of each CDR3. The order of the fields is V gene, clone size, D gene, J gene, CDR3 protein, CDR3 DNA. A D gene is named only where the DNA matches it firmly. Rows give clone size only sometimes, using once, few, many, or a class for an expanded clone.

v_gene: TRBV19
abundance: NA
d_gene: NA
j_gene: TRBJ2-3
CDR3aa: CASRPGSQTTDTQYF
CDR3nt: TGTGCCAGTAGGCCCGGGTCCCAGACCACAGATACGCAGTATTTT

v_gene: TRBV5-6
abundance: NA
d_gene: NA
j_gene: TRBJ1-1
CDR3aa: CASSPTGLLTEAFF
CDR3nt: TGTGCCAGCAGCCCCACAGGGCTGCTCACTGAAGCTTTCTTT

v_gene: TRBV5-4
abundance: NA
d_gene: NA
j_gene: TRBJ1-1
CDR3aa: CASSPRTRLGEAFF
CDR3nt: TGTGCCAGCAGCCCACGGACACGCTTGGGTGAAGCTTTCTTT

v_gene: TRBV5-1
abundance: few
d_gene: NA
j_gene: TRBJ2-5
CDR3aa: CASSLLVTGLGMETQYF
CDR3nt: TGCGCCAGCAGTCTCCTAGTCACGGGGTTGGGAATGGAGACCCAGTACTTC

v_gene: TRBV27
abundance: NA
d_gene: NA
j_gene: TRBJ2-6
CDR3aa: CASSSRLSGANVLTF
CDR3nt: TGTGCCAGCAGTTCGAGGCTCTCTGGGGCCAACGTCCTGACTTTC

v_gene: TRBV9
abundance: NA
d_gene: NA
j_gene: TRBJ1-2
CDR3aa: CASSQPGQANYGYTF
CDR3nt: TGTGCCAGCAGCCAACCGGGACAAGCTAACTATGGCTACACCTTC

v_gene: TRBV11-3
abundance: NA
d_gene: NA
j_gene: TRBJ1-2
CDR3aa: CASTLYSSVYGYTF
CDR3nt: TGTGCCAGCACCCTCTACAGTTCCGTCTATGGCTACACCTTC

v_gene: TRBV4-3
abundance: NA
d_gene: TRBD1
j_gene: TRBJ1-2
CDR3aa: CASSQGTGDRGYTF
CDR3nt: TGCGCCAGCAGCCAGGGGACAGGGGATCGTGGCTACACCTTC

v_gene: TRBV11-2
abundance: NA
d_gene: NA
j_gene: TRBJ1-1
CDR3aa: CASSLGGGEDTEAFF
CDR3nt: TGTGCCAGCAGCTTAGGGGGGGGTGAGGACACTGAAGCTTTCTTT

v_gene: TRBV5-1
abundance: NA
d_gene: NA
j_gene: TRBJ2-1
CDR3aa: CASSPTGTYHNEQFF
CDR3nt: TGCGCCAGCAGCCCCACCGGGACATATCACAATGAGCAGTTCTTC

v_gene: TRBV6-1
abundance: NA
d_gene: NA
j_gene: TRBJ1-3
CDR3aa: CASKLNSGNTIYF
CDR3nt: TGTGCCAGCAAATTAAACTCTGGAAACACCATATATTTT

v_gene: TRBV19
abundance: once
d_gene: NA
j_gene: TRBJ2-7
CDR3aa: CASSILASTTYEQYF
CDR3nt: TGTGCCAGTAGTATACTAGCGTCTACCACCTACGAGCAGTACTTC

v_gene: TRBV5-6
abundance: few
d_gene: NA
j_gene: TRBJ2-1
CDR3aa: CASSFVRGWNEQFF
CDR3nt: TGTGCCAGCAGCTTCGTTCGGGGATGGAATGAGCAGTTCTTC

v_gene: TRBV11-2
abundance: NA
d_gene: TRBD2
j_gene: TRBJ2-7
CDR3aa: CASSAPGLAGSEQYF
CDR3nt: TGTGCCAGCAGCGCCCCGGGACTAGCGGGATCCGAGCAGTACTTC

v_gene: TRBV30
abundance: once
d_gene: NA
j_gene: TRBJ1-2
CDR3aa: CAWSVTPGRGNYGYTF
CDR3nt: TGTGCCTGGAGTGTAACCCCTGGACGGGGTAACTATGGCTACACCTTC

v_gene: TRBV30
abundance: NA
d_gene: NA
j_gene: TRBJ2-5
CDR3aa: CAWSGTKGAGETQYF
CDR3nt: TGTGCCTGGAGTGGTACAAAAGGGGCTGGGGAGACCCAGTACTTC